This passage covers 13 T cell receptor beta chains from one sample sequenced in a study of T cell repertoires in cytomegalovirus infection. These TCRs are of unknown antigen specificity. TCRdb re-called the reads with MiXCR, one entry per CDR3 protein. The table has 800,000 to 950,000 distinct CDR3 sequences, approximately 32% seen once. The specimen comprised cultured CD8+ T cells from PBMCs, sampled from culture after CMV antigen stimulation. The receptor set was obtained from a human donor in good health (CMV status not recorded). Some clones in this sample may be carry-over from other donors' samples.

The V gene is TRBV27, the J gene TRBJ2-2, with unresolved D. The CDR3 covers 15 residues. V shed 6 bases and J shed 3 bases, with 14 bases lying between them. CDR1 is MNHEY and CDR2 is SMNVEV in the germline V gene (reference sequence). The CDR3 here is CASSYGRADTGELFF. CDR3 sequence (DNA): TGTGCCAGCAGCTATGGACGGGCGGACACCGGGGAGCTGTTTTTT.

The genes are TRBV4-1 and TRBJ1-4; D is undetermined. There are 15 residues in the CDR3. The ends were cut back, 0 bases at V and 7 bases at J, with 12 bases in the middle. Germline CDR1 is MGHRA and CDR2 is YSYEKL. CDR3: CASSQDELTPEKLFF. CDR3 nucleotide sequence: TGCGCCAGCAGCCAAGATGAACTGACCCCTGAAAAACTGTTTTTT.

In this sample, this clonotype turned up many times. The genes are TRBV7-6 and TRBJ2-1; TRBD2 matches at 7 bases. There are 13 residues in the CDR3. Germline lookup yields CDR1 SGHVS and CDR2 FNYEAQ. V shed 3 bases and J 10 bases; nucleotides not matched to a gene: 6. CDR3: CASSLGGSGEQFF. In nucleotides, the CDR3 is TGTGCCAGCAGCTTGGGGGGGTCCGGGGAGCAGTTCTTC.

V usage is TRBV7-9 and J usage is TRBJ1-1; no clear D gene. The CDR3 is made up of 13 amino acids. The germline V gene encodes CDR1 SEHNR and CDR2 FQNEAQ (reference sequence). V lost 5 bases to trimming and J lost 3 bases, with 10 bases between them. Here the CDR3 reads CASSQSGHTEAFF. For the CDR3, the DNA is TGTGCCAGCAGCCAATCGGGCCACACTGAAGCTTTCTTT. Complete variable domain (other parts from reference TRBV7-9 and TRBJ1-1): DTGVSQNPRHKITKRGQNVTFRCDPISEHNRLYWYRQTLGQGPEFLTYFQNEAQLEKSRLLSDRFSAERPKGSFSTLEIQRTEQGDSAMYLCASSQSGHTEAFFGQGTRLTVV.

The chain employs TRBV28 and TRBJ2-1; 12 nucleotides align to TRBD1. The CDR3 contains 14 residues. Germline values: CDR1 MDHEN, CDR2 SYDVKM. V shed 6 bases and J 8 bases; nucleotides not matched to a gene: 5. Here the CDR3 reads CASSPGQGAHEQFF. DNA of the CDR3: TGTGCCAGCAGCCCGGGACAGGGGGCACATGAGCAGTTCTTC.

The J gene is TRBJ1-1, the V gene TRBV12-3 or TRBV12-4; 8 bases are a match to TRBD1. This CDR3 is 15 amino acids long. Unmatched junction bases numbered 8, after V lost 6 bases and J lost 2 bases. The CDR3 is CASRQGARGNTEAFF. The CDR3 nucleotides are TGTGCCAGCAGGCAGGGGGCGCGTGGAAACACTGAAGCTTTCTTT.

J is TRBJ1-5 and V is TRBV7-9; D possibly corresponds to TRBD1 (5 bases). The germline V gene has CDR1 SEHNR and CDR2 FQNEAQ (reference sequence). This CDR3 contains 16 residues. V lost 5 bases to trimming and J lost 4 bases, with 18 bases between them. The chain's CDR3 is CASSTSGAGKNQPQHF. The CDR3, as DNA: TGTGCCAGCAGCACTAGCGGGGCAGGTAAGAATCAGCCCCAGCATTTT.

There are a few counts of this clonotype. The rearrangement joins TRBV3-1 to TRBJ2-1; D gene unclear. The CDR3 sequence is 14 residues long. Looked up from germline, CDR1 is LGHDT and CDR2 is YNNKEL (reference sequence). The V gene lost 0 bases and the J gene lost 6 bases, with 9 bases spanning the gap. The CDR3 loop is CASSQDRDTNEQFF. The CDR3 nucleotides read TGTGCCAGCAGCCAAGATCGAGACACCAATGAGCAGTTCTTC.

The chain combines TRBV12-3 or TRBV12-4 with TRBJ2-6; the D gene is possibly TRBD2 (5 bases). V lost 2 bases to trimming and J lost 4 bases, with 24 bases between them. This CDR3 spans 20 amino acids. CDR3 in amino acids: CASSLRPPTGIREGANVLTF. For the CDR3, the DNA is TGTGCCAGCAGTTTACGCCCACCCACGGGAATCCGGGAAGGGGCCAACGTCCTGACTTTC.

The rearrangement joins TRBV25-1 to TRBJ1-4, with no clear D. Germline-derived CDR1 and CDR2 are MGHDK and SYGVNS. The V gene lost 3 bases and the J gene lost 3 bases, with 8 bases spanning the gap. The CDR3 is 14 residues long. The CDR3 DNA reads TGTGCCAGCAGTGAGTGGGCAGCTAATGAAAAACTGTTTTTT. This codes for CASSEWAANEKLFF. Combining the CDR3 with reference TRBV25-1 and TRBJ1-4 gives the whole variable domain EADIYQTPRYLVIGTGKKITLECSQTMGHDKMYWYQQDPGMELHLIHYSYGVNSTEKGDLSSESTVSRIRTEHFPLTLESARPSHTSQYLCASSEWAANEKLFFGSGTQLSVL.

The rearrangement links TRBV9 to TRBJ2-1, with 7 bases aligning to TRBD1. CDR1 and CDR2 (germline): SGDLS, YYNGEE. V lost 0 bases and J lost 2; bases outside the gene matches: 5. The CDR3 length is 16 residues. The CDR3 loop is CASSVDWTGTYNEQFF. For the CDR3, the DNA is TGTGCCAGCAGCGTAGATTGGACAGGTACCTACAATGAGCAGTTCTTC.

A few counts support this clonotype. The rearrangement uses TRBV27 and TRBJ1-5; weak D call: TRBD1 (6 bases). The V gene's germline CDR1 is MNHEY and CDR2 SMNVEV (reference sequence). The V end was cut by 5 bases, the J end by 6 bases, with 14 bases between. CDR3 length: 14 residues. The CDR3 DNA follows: TGTGCCAGCAGTAAGAGAACAGGGTCTCAGCCCCAGCATTTT. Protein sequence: CASSKRTGSQPQHF.

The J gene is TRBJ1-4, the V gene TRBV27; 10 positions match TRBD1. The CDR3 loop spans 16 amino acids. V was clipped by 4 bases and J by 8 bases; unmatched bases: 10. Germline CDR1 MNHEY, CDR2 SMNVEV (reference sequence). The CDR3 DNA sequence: TGTGCCAGCAGTTCGTCGACAGGGGGCGCGGGAGAAAAACTGTTTTTT. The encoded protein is CASSSSTGGAGEKLFF.